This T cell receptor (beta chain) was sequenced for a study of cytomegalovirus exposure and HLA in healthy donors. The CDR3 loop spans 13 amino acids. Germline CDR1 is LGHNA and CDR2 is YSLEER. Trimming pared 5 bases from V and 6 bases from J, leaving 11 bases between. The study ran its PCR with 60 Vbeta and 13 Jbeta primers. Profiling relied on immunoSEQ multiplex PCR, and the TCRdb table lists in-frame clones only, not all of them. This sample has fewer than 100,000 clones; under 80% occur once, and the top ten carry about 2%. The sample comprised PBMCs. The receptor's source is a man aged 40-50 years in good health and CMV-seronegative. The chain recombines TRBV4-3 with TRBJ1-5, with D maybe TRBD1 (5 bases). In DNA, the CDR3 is TGCGCCAGCAGCTTCAGGGTAGGTCAGCCCCAGCATTTT. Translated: CASSFRVGQPQHF.